What follows is one T cell receptor (beta chain) and its context. Antigen specificity is unknown. The protocol was immunoSEQ multiplex PCR, while the TCRdb copy is restricted to in-frame clones and leaves out a portion. The table shows about 47,000 clones, with around 91% occurring only once. This sample was included in a study of T cells after posttransplantation cyclophosphamide. Study conclusions and caveats: Tissue-infiltrating T cells from skin or gut overlapped little with blood T cells. After PTCy, TRB diversity resembled that of CNI/methotrexate controls.

The ends were cut back, 8 bases at V and 3 bases at J, with 14 bases in the middle. From germline, CDR1 is MNHNS and CDR2 SASEGT. This CDR3 is built from 13 residues. The specimen sequenced was PBMCs. This chain links TRBV6-1 with TRBJ2-7; D is ambiguous. This clonotype was sampled from a woman aged 45-65 years in good health and a related stem cell transplant donor. DNA for the CDR3: TGTGCCAGCTCTTATGCGGAACACTACGAGCAGTACTTC. Protein: CASSYAEHYEQYF.